The rows below give T cell receptor beta chains drawn from one sample of a study of T cell responses to AZD1222 COVID-19 vaccine. Clones were sequenced by immunoSEQ multiplex PCR, and TCRdb holds only the in-frame ones, with some missing. The sample contains some 150,000 clones, 90% of which appear only once. This specimen consisted of peripheral blood, obtained on day 0 of AZD1222 vaccination. The receptors here all came from an adult in good health. Each CDR3 is given with its conserved first and last residue. Fields, in order: J gene, D gene, V gene, CDR3 DNA, CDR3 protein. The D gene is left open where the match is weak.

TRBJ1-6,TRBD1,TRBV18,TGTGCCAGCTCACCAGACCGGGACAGCCCCTCCAAATCACCCCTCCACTTT,CASSPDRDSPSKSPLHF
TRBJ1-2,TRBD1,TRBV2,TGTGCCAGCAGTCCCTGGGGACAGGGGGCCCTCTATGGCTACACCTTC,CASSPWGQGALYGYTF
TRBJ2-1,.,TRBV18,TGTGCCAGCTCCAGTACCAACAATGAGCAGTTCTTC,CASSSTNNEQFF
TRBJ1-1,.,TRBV5-1,TGCGCCAGCAGCTTGATCGTTAACACTGAAGCTTTCTTT,CASSLIVNTEAFF
TRBJ2-3,.,TRBV28,TGTGCCAGCAGTTTCGGGGCAGGGGCCACAGATACGCAGTATTTT,CASSFGAGATDTQYF
TRBJ1-2,.,TRBV7-9,TGTGCCAGCAGCTCTAAAAAGGGGACACCGATGAACTATGGCTACACCTTC,CASSSKKGTPMNYGYTF
TRBJ1-1,TRBD1,TRBV24-1,TGTGCCACCAGGACAGGGGGCGAGTTGAGAGCTTTCTTT,CATRTGGELRAFF
TRBJ1-1,TRBD1,TRBV28,TGTGCCAGCAGCAGACAGGGCGCGGTGAACACTGAAGCTTTCTTT,CASSRQGAVNTEAFF
TRBJ1-4,.,TRBV7-9,TGTGCCAGCAGGACTGGGTCTAATGAAAAACTGTTTTTT,CASRTGSNEKLFF
TRBJ1-6,.,TRBV7-2,TGTGCCAGCAGCTTAATAAGAGACCTAAATTCACCCCTCCACTTT,CASSLIRDLNSPLHF
TRBJ1-6,.,TRBV9,TGTGCCAGCAGCACCGGGACAATGGGGTCACCCCTCCACTTT,CASSTGTMGSPLHF
TRBJ2-5,.,TRBV2,TGTGCCAGCAGTGAAAGAAGCAGCCCAATAAGAGAGACCCAGTACTTC,CASSERSSPIRETQYF
TRBJ1-5,.,TRBV19,TGTGCCAGTAGTATAGTTGGCAGGGCTAGCAATCAGCCCCAGCATTTT,CASSIVGRASNQPQHF
TRBJ1-6,.,TRBV18,TGTGCCAGCTCACCTGAAAAGGCAGGGAATTCACCCCTCCACTTT,CASSPEKAGNSPLHF
TRBJ1-1,.,TRBV28,TGTGCCAGCAACACTGGGGGGAACACTGAAGCTTTCTTT,CASNTGGNTEAFF
TRBJ2-1,TRBD1,TRBV4-3,TGCGCCAGCAGCCAAGAAACAGGGGGGCATGAGCAGTTCTTC,CASSQETGGHEQFF
TRBJ1-1,TRBD1,TRBV10-1,TGCGCCAGCAGTGATCCGGACAGGGGGCACTTCACTGAAGCTTTCTTT,CASSDPDRGHFTEAFF
TRBJ1-3,.,TRBV7-4,TGTGCCAGCAGCTTAGTTTGGGGGTTTTGTAGAAACACCATATATTTT,CASSLVWGFCRNTIYF